This T cell receptor beta chain is from a study of blood T cell repertoires in COVID-19. Study details: COVID-19 samples collected from the United States, Italy and Spain covered acute and convalescent phases.

As originally analysed: Amplified reference gene primers provided the basis for estimating nucleated cell counts. Generated by immunoSEQ multiplex PCR, the TCRdb table keeps only in-frame clones and is missing some. Clone size and V and J calls were adopted from that table, with D and trimming inferred from the DNA. This table has about 230,000 clones, 88% appearing once. CDR3 size: 16 residues. The V and J ends lost 2 bases and 9 bases, in that order; junction bases with no gene match: 11. In germline, CDR1 is MNHEY, CDR2 SMNVEV (reference sequence). The receptor's source is a woman aged 55 to 70 with acute or convalescent COVID-19. This chain links TRBV27 with TRBJ2-1; 9 nucleotides align to TRBD1. Sequencing input: peripheral blood. As DNA, the CDR3 is TGTGCCAGCAGTTTAACTCCGGGACAGGGAGGGCGTGAGCAGTTCTTC. It specifies CASSLTPGQGGREQFF.